A selection of T cell receptor beta chains follows, all from one sample in a study of T cells in Graves' hyperthyroidism and ophthalmopathy. TCRdb used MiXCR to reprocess the multiplex PCR reads, holding one entry per CDR3 protein. The sample holds over 700,000 distinct CDR3 sequences, 18% seen once. Sequencing was performed on blood. Receptors originate from a woman aged 45-60 years with Graves' hyperthyroidism that later progressed to Graves' ophthalmopathy. Each CDR3 is given with its conserved first and last residue. D genes are given only for firm matches. Not every row has a clone size; where given, it reads once, few, many or a size class.

clone_size j_call v_call d_call cdr3_aa
few TRBJ1-5 TRBV29-1 - CSASRDLDQPQHF
- TRBJ2-7 TRBV5-1 - CASARDGGSYELVF
- TRBJ2-7 TRBV20-1 - CSAPWAKGDLSYEQYF
- TRBJ1-6 TRBV9 - CASSASYRVSPLHF
once TRBJ2-1 TRBV20-1 TRBD2 CSASMYSGSGDEQFF
once TRBJ2-3 TRBV27 TRBD2 CDSSWSWRGGTDTQYF
few TRBJ2-1 TRBV27 TRBD2 CASTTSGGAGEQFF
few TRBJ1-2 TRBV6-5 TRBD1 CASSYGSSGGGYGYTF
- TRBJ2-5 TRBV5-1 TRBD1 CASSSATGPRETQYF
- TRBJ1-2 TRBV9 - CASSVGNRNYGYTF
- TRBJ2-7 TRBV2 - CASGRLLIGIREQYF
- TRBJ2-2 TRBV9 - CASSKIGTGELFF
many TRBJ2-7 TRBV30 TRBD2 CAWSVGGEQYF
many TRBJ2-3 TRBV7-9 - CASSPRAETSTDTQYF
- TRBJ1-2 TRBV15 TRBD1 CATSRGYARDRGHYGYTF
many TRBJ1-6 TRBV3-1 - CASSQQGNSPLHF
once TRBJ2-3 TRBV7-6 - CASSFSVSLTDTQYF
many TRBJ1-1 TRBV18 - CASSPREGGTEAFF
- TRBJ1-1 TRBV20-1 - CSARDPAANTEAFF
many TRBJ1-3 TRBV2 - CASSDSSGNTIYF
many TRBJ2-2 TRBV12-3/TRBV12-4 - CASRVRAPNTGELFF
- TRBJ1-3 TRBV6-1 - CASSARRGTSGNTIYF
many TRBJ1-1 TRBV6-5 - CASSYDRDILNTEAFF
few TRBJ2-7 TRBV5-1 TRBD2 CASSLGGTSLYEQYF
- TRBJ1-4 TRBV29-1 - CSVGNSAANEKLFF
many TRBJ1-1 TRBV30 - CAWSLLMNTEAFF
- TRBJ1-2 TRBV3-1 - CASSPERTAYYGYTF
- TRBJ1-1 TRBV6-1 - CASSGGPGRTEAFF
many TRBJ2-5 TRBV12-3/TRBV12-4 - CASSRPPGGGETQYF
many TRBJ1-1 TRBV19 - CASSILDTEAFF